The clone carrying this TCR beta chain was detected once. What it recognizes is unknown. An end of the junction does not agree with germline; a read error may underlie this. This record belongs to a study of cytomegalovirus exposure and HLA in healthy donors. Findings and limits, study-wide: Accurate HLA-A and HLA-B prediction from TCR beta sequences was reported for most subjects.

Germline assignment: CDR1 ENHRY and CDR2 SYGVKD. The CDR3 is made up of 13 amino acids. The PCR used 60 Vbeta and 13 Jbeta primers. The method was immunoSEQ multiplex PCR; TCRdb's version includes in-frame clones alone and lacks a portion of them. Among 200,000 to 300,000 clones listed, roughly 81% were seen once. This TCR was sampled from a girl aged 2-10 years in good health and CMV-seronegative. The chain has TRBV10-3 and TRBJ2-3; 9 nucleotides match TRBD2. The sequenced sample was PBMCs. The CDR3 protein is CATNSGSIDTQYF. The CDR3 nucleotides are TGTGCCACCAATAGCGGGAGCATAGATACGCAGTATTTT.